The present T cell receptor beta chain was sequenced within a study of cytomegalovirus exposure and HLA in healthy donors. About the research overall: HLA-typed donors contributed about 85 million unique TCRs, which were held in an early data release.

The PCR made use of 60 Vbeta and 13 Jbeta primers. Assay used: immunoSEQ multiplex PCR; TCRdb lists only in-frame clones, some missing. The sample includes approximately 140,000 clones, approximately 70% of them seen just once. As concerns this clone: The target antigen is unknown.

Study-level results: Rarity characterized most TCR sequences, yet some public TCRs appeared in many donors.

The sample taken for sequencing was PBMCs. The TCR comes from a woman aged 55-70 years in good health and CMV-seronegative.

As DNA, the CDR3 is TGTGCCAGCAGCTTGGGGGGAGACTATAATTCACCCCTCCACTTT. Translating gives CASSLGGDYNSPLHF. The chain joins TRBV5-4 to TRBJ1-6, with no clear D. Germline CDR1 is SGHNT and CDR2 is YYREEE (reference sequence). The germline V and J ends were trimmed by 0 bases and 3 bases, with 7 bases remaining between them. This CDR3 region has 15 residues.